The subject of this entry is one TCR beta chain. Antigen specificity is unknown. Researchers ran the PCR with 60 Vbeta and 13 Jbeta primers. The method was immunoSEQ multiplex PCR; TCRdb's version includes in-frame clones alone and lacks a portion of them. The table lists about 180,000 clones, 65% to 80% of them singletons, with over 2.5% in the top ten. The data were obtained in a study of cytomegalovirus exposure and HLA in healthy donors. Findings of the study overall: A later look showed TCR association rates differing by HLA locus, highest for DRB1 and lowest for HLA-C. Upon later analysis, HLA-associated TCR beta chains proved more clonally expanded than other, equally common chains. A classifier reportedly called cytomegalovirus status with high sensitivity and specificity.

This TCR came from a woman in her 50s in good health and CMV-seropositive. The specimen sequenced was PBMCs.

The CDR3 region is CASSRGTSGSTGELFF. In DNA, the CDR3 is TGTGCCAGCAGCCGTGGGACTAGCGGGAGTACCGGGGAGCTGTTTTTT. The genes are TRBV7-3 and TRBJ2-2, with 14 nucleotides matching TRBD2. The germline V gene has CDR1 SGHTA and CDR2 FQGTGA. J gave up 5 bases and V 5 bases, and 4 bases lay outside the gene matches. The CDR3 runs to 16 residues. The full variable domain, with the rest looked up from reference TRBV7-3 and TRBJ2-2, is GAGVSQTPSNKVTEKGKYVELRCDPISGHTALYWYRQSLGQGPEFLIYFQGTGAADDSGLPNDRFFAVRPEGSVSTLKIQRTERGDSAVYLCASSRGTSGSTGELFFGEGSRLTVL.